This T cell receptor (beta chain) appears in the sequencing data of a study of blood T cell repertoires in COVID-19. Study background: Sites in the United States, Italy and Spain provided acute and convalescent COVID-19 samples.

Germline V gives CDR1 SGHTA, CDR2 FQGNSA. The CDR3 runs to 15 residues. V lost 0 bases, J lost 5 bases, and 5 bases stayed unmatched. Sequencing was performed with immunoSEQ multiplex PCR; in TCRdb, only in-frame clones are kept and a portion is missing. The data contain about 200,000 clones, roughly four fifths of them singletons. The sequence derives from a human donor with acute or convalescent COVID-19. The donor label of this sample is uncertain. The sample taken for sequencing was peripheral blood. The chain links TRBV7-2 to TRBJ2-3, with TRBD2 identical over 7 bases. CDR3 sequence reads: CASSLAFASGDTQYF. The DNA of the CDR3 is TGTGCCAGCAGCTTAGCGTTTGCTAGCGGAGATACGCAGTATTTT.